This T cell receptor beta chain is from a study of neurological immune-mediated disorders. Study findings and constraints: The study found no CDR3 amino acid sequences shared by expanded clones across subjects, suggesting private repertoires in all groups.

The V gene's germline CDR1 is SQVTM and CDR2 ANQGSEA. V lost 0 bases, J lost 8 bases, and 13 bases lay in between. CDR3 length equals 13 residues. In its sample, this clonotype was seen many times. Its antigen remains unknown. Indicated time point: longitudinal time-point 2. Over 200 million TCR-beta sequences from 15-18 subjects came from every sequencing run. A single record per CDR3 protein comes from TCRdb applying MiXCR to the 5' RACE reads. In the table there are about 80,000 distinct CDR3 sequences, about 5.6% of which are singletons. Sequenced input: PBMCs. V usage is TRBV29-1 and J usage is TRBJ1-2; TRBD1 might be the D (5 bases). The TCR was taken from a woman aged 60-70 years with multiple sclerosis. The DNA of the CDR3 is TGCAGCGTTGAAGATTTTGGGGGTGGAGGCTACACCTTC. It yields the protein CSVEDFGGGGYTF.